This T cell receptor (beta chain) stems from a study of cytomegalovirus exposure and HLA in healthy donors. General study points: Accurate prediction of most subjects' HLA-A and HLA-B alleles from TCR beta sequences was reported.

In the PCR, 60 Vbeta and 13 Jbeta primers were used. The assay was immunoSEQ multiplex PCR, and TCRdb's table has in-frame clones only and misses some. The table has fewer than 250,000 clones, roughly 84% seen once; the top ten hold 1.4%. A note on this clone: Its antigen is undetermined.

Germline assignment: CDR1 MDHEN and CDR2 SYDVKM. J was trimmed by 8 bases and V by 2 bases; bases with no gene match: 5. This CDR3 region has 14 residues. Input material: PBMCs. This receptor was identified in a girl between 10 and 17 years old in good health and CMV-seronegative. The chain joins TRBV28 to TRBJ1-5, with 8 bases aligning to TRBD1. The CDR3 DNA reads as TGTGCCAGCAGTTTACAGGGGGCCGCCGAGCCCCAGCATTTT. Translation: CASSLQGAAEPQHF.